Below, 17 T cell receptor beta chains from the same sample are listed, as sequenced in a study of cytomegalovirus exposure and HLA in healthy donors (dated by TCRdb to 2015 to 2018). Receptor libraries were prepared by the immunoSEQ multiplex PCR assay. For the multiplex PCR, a mixture combining 60 forward primers for TCR Vbeta segments and 13 reverse primers for TCR Jbeta segments was used. TCRdb took over this immuneACCESS table, retaining in-frame rearrangements with V and J assigned. Such tables are incomplete; in checked studies, under half of the missing clones stem from an unresolved V gene, and the remainder is unexplained. Across this sample there are 110,000 to 150,000 clones, with around 86% seen only once. 1.2% of the sample is held by the ten biggest clonotypes. The sample was PBMCs. The receptors come from a female donor in good health and CMV-seronegative.

In this sample, this clone turned up a few times. The rearrangement uses TRBV19 and TRBJ1-3; D perhaps matches TRBD1 (6 bases). The CDR3 extends over 19 amino acids. Trimming took 4 bases from V and 0 from J, leaving 22 bases between them. Germline loops: CDR1 LNHDA, CDR2 SQIVND (reference sequence). The CDR3 nucleotides are TGTGCCAGTAGTACCGTTCCCGGCCGACAGGCTTCCTCTGGAAACACCATATATTTT. It codes for CASSTVPGRQASSGNTIYF.

As to this clone: Germline is not matched at one junction end, which may reflect a read error. The chain has TRBV27 and TRBJ2-7, with D possibly matching TRBD2 (5 bases). Germline values: CDR1 MNHEY, CDR2 SMNVEV (reference sequence). The CDR3 length is 11 residues. The CDR3 sequence: CASSPPEGKDF. In DNA, the CDR3 is TGTGCCAGCAGTCCGCCCGAGGGAAAGGACTTC.

This chain joins TRBV5-4 and TRBJ1-4, with 7 bases that match TRBD1. Germline CDR1 reads SGHNT; CDR2 reads YYREEE (reference sequence). V trimming: 1 base; J trimming: 8 bases; junction bases outside the gene matches: 5. The CDR3 is 14 amino acids. The CDR3 region is CASSLTGVGEKLFF. The CDR3 nucleotides read TGTGCCAGCAGCTTGACAGGGGTCGGAGAAAAACTGTTTTTT. Variable domain in full (rest from reference TRBV5-4 and TRBJ1-4): ETGVTQSPTHLIKTRGQQVTLRCSSQSGHNTVSWYQQALGQGPQFIFQYYREEENGRGNFPPRFSGLQFPNYSSELNVNALELDDSALYLCASSLTGVGEKLFFGSGTQLSVL.

This chain joins TRBV20-1 and TRBJ2-5, with D unresolved. Germline loops: CDR1 DFQATT, CDR2 SNEGSKA (reference sequence). The CDR3 spans 11 residues. V was pared by 6 bases and J by 0 bases, with 5 bases between. The CDR3, as DNA: TGCAGTGCCAATTACCAAGAGACCCAGTACTTC. As protein: CSANYQETQYF.

The chain couples TRBV27 to TRBJ2-7; 11 bases map to TRBD1. Germline V lookup: CDR1 MNHEY, CDR2 SMNVEV (reference sequence). This CDR3 has 13 residues. J lost 0 bases, V lost 11 bases, and 3 bases had no gene match. This CDR3 reads CAAGTGGSYEQYF. The CDR3 DNA reads as TGTGCCGCTGGGACAGGGGGCTCCTACGAGCAGTACTTC.

Note on this clone: A junction end diverges from the germline sequence, so it may reflect a read error. The CDR3 here is CASGDQGVTEAFF. The CDR3 DNA is TGTGCCAGCGGTGACCAGGGGGTAACTGAAGCTTTCTTT. The chain employs TRBV2 and TRBJ1-1; 7 nucleotides agree with TRBD1. CDR1 SNHLY and CDR2 FYNNEI come from the germline V gene. This CDR3 has 13 amino acids.

The chain couples TRBV5-1 to TRBJ1-1; 10 nucleotides match TRBD1. J lost 4 bases, V lost 0 bases, and 0 bases had no gene match. The CDR3 runs to 14 residues. Germline CDR1 reads SGHRS; CDR2 reads YFSETQ. The CDR3 DNA reads TGCGCCAGCAGCTTGGGGGACAGGGGCACTGAAGCTTTCTTT. Its protein product is CASSLGDRGTEAFF.

This chain joins TRBV6-5 and TRBJ2-7; 9 bases line up with TRBD1. This CDR3 region has 12 residues. The V and J ends lost 7 bases and 12 bases, in that order; junction bases with no gene match: 10. Germline CDR1 is MNHEY and CDR2 is SVGAGI. CDR3 nucleotide sequence: TGTGCCAGCACTGCCCGCGGGACAGGGACGTACTTC. This sequence encodes CASTARGTGTYF.

The chain recombines TRBV7-9 with TRBJ2-2; 13 positions match TRBD2. Trimming at V came to 6 bases and at J to 3 bases, leaving 7 bases not matched to a gene. Germline CDR1 is SEHNR and CDR2 is FQNEAQ (reference sequence). This CDR3 region has 17 residues. CDR3 in amino acids: CASRLAGGPFDTGELFF. The CDR3 DNA reads TGTGCCAGCAGACTAGCGGGAGGGCCGTTTGACACCGGGGAGCTGTTTTTT.

The CDR3 sequence: CASSLSSGSAFNEQFF. Here the CDR3 DNA reads TGTGCCAGCAGTTTATCTAGCGGGAGCGCGTTTAATGAGCAGTTCTTC. The chain combines TRBV27 with TRBJ2-1, with 9 bases matching TRBD2. V gave up 0 bases and J gave up 7 bases; unmatched junction bases: 7. Germline values: CDR1 MNHEY, CDR2 SMNVEV (reference sequence). CDR3 size: 16 residues.

The V gene is TRBV6-5, the J gene TRBJ1-1; D call uncertain. V was trimmed by 0 bases and J by 5 bases, leaving 10 bases between them. This CDR3 spans 14 amino acids. Germline V gives CDR1 MNHEY, CDR2 SVGAGI. The DNA of the CDR3 is TGTGCCAGCAGTTACTCCCGGGTATTTACTGAAGCTTTCTTT. Its translation: CASSYSRVFTEAFF.

J is TRBJ2-3 and V is TRBV28; the D gene is possibly TRBD2 (6 bases). The germline V gene encodes CDR1 MDHEN and CDR2 SYDVKM. V gave up 4 bases and J gave up 2 bases, with 16 bases separating them. The CDR3 extends over 16 amino acids. For the CDR3, the DNA is TGTGCCAGCAGTTCCGAACGGGACTCATCCACAGATACGCAGTATTTT. Protein product: CASSSERDSSTDTQYF.

This clone was observed a few times. The DNA of the CDR3 is TGTGCCAGCAGACCTACAGGGACTGAAGCTTTCTTT. This sequence encodes CASRPTGTEAFF. The V and J genes are TRBV7-9 and TRBJ1-1; maybe TRBD1 (6 bases). Germline values: CDR1 SEHNR, CDR2 FQNEAQ (reference sequence). V was trimmed by 6 bases and J by 5 bases, leaving 10 bases between them. CDR3 size: 12 residues.

The chain carries TRBV5-6 and TRBJ1-4; 8 nucleotides agree with TRBD1. The CDR3 contains 17 residues. Looked up from germline, CDR1 is SGHDT and CDR2 is YYEEEE. Trimming took 0 bases from V and 0 from J; bases not matched to a gene: 4. The CDR3 nucleotides read TGTGCCAGCAGCTTGGCGGGACAGGTCCCAACTAATGAAAAACTGTTTTTT. Translation: CASSLAGQVPTNEKLFF.

This chain joins TRBV2 and TRBJ1-1; TRBD1 agrees at 9 bases. This CDR3 has 15 residues. CDR1 and CDR2 (germline): SNHLY, FYNNEI. The trim removed 4 bases at V and 11 bases at J, leaving 14 bases unmatched. The CDR3 region is CASSGRDRVFSGAFF. CDR3 coding DNA: TGTGCCAGCAGTGGGCGGGACAGGGTCTTCTCAGGGGCTTTCTTT.

The chain is built from TRBV6-1 and TRBJ2-7; the D gene is possibly TRBD2 (5 bases). V shed 6 bases and J shed 3 bases, with 12 bases lying between them. Germline CDR1 MNHNS, CDR2 SASEGT. The CDR3 extends over 13 amino acids. CDR3 DNA: TGTGCCAGCAGCTATTTCGGGGACTACGAGCAGTACTTC. Its translation: CASSYFGDYEQYF.

In this sample, this clone turned up a few times. The CDR3 coding sequence is TGTGCCAGCAGCGGACAAACTAGCACAGATACGCAGTATTTT. It encodes CASSGQTSTDTQYF. J is TRBJ2-3 and V is TRBV9; no clear D. Deletions cut 3 bases from V and 0 bases from J, with 8 bases between. The CDR3 is made up of 14 amino acids. Germline CDR1 SGDLS, CDR2 YYNGEE.